Listed below are T cell receptor beta chains from one sample, sequenced in a study of T-cell reconstitution after alpha-beta-depleted transplantation in children. TCRdb reanalysed the PCR reads using MiXCR and keeps one entry per CDR3 protein. The sample shows hundreds of thousands of distinct CDR3 sequences, approximately 15% of them seen only once. This specimen consisted of PBMCs, mostly from graft donor cells, obtained 360 days after TCRalphabeta/CD19-depleted stem cell transplant. These receptors all stem from a male patient between 5 and 17 years old who had a stem cell transplant for acute lymphoblastic leukemia, so the T cells may come from the graft donor. Both conserved end residues are part of each CDR3. The D gene is left open where the match is weak. For some rows the clone size is stated as once, few or many, or as a class when expanded; others skip it.

J gene: TRBJ2-7; D gene: TRBD2; V gene: TRBV18; clone size: -; CDR3 DNA: TGTGCCAGCTCACCTCGTTGGGGGGGGAGCGGATACGAGCAGTACTTC; CDR3 protein: CASSPRWGGSGYEQYF
J gene: TRBJ2-5; D gene: -; V gene: TRBV29-1; clone size: many; CDR3 DNA: TGCAGCGTTTCCTTGAGTGAAAGAGAGACCCAGTACTTC; CDR3 protein: CSVSLSERETQYF
J gene: TRBJ1-2; D gene: -; V gene: TRBV29-1; clone size: -; CDR3 DNA: TGCAGCGTTGACGCAGGGCGTAACTATGGCTACACCTTC; CDR3 protein: CSVDAGRNYGYTF
J gene: TRBJ2-7; D gene: -; V gene: TRBV5-1; clone size: -; CDR3 DNA: TGCGCCAGCAGCCAACAGAGTTTTGGAGAGCAGTACTTC; CDR3 protein: CASSQQSFGEQYF
J gene: TRBJ2-1; D gene: TRBD2; V gene: TRBV7-9; clone size: -; CDR3 DNA: TGTGCCAGCAGCCGGATAGCGGGAGGTAGAAATGAGCAGTTCTTC; CDR3 protein: CASSRIAGGRNEQFF
J gene: TRBJ2-1; D gene: -; V gene: TRBV6-4; clone size: -; CDR3 DNA: TGTGCCAGCAGTAAGGACAGTCTTCTCTACAATGAGCAGTTCTTC; CDR3 protein: CASSKDSLLYNEQFF
J gene: TRBJ2-7; D gene: TRBD1; V gene: TRBV12-3/TRBV12-4; clone size: few; CDR3 DNA: TGTGCCAGCAGTGCGGGACAGGGGGCGATCCACGAGCAGTACTTC; CDR3 protein: CASSAGQGAIHEQYF
J gene: TRBJ2-3; D gene: -; V gene: TRBV7-8; clone size: few; CDR3 DNA: TGTGCCAGCAGCTTAGTAGCGGAGCCCACAGATACGCAGTATTTT; CDR3 protein: CASSLVAEPTDTQYF
J gene: TRBJ2-1; D gene: TRBD2; V gene: TRBV19; clone size: few; CDR3 DNA: TGTGCCAGTGGGCCAGGACTAGCGGAGAATGAGCAGTTCTTC; CDR3 protein: CASGPGLAENEQFF
J gene: TRBJ2-2; D gene: -; V gene: TRBV7-8; clone size: -; CDR3 DNA: TGTGCCAGCAGCTTAGTAAGGGGTAGGGGGGAGCTGTTTTTT; CDR3 protein: CASSLVRGRGELFF
J gene: TRBJ2-1; D gene: TRBD2; V gene: TRBV9; clone size: -; CDR3 DNA: TGTGCCAGCAGCGTAGTACCGGGACTAGCGGGGAAATACAATGAGCAGTTCTTC; CDR3 protein: CASSVVPGLAGKYNEQFF
J gene: TRBJ2-7; D gene: TRBD2; V gene: TRBV7-6; clone size: -; CDR3 DNA: TGTGCCAGCAGCTTAGGCGGGGGGATAACCTTAGCGGAAAGCTCCTACGAGCAGTACTTC; CDR3 protein: CASSLGGGITLAESSYEQYF
J gene: TRBJ2-1; D gene: TRBD2; V gene: TRBV7-6; clone size: -; CDR3 DNA: TGTGCCAGCAGCTTACTTACAGACGGACTAGCGGGAGGGGGGAATGAGCAGTTCTTC; CDR3 protein: CASSLLTDGLAGGGNEQFF
J gene: TRBJ1-1; D gene: -; V gene: TRBV5-6; clone size: many; CDR3 DNA: TGTGCCAGCAGCCCAATACGGGACACTGAAGCTTTCTTT; CDR3 protein: CASSPIRDTEAFF
J gene: TRBJ1-2; D gene: -; V gene: TRBV12-3/TRBV12-4; clone size: -; CDR3 DNA: TGTGCCAGCAGCACTCTGCTAAACTATGGCTACACCTTC; CDR3 protein: CASSTLLNYGYTF
J gene: TRBJ2-1; D gene: -; V gene: TRBV19; clone size: -; CDR3 DNA: TGTGCCAGTAGTATAGACGGGGGATCCACCTACAATGAGCAGTTCTTC; CDR3 protein: CASSIDGGSTYNEQFF
J gene: TRBJ1-1; D gene: -; V gene: TRBV7-9; clone size: few; CDR3 DNA: TGTGCCAGCAGCTCGCTGGTGGACACTGAAGCTTTCTTT; CDR3 protein: CASSSLVDTEAFF
J gene: TRBJ2-3; D gene: -; V gene: TRBV30; clone size: -; CDR3 DNA: TGTGCCTGGAATAGAGATAACACAGATACGCAGTATTTT; CDR3 protein: CAWNRDNTDTQYF
J gene: TRBJ1-5; D gene: TRBD1; V gene: TRBV6-1; clone size: -; CDR3 DNA: TGTGCCAGCAGTGCGGGACAGTGGGATCAGCCCCAGCATTTT; CDR3 protein: CASSAGQWDQPQHF
J gene: TRBJ2-7; D gene: -; V gene: TRBV2; clone size: few; CDR3 DNA: TGTGCCAGCAGTGAAGCACGACAGGCGATCTACGAGCAGTACTTC; CDR3 protein: CASSEARQAIYEQYF
J gene: TRBJ2-7; D gene: -; V gene: TRBV12-3/TRBV12-4; clone size: -; CDR3 DNA: TGTGCCAGCAGTTTATTCCAGGGTGAACGGGACGAGCAGTACTTC; CDR3 protein: CASSLFQGERDEQYF
J gene: TRBJ2-7; D gene: TRBD2; V gene: TRBV7-6; clone size: -; CDR3 DNA: TGTGCCAGCAGCTTAGGTACCTCGGGGGAGGGGTACTACGAGCAGTACTTC; CDR3 protein: CASSLGTSGEGYYEQYF
J gene: TRBJ2-5; D gene: -; V gene: TRBV20-1; clone size: many; CDR3 DNA: TGCAGTGGTGGAGGGGGAGGGAGAGAGACCCAGTACTTC; CDR3 protein: CSGGGGGRETQYF
J gene: TRBJ2-6; D gene: -; V gene: TRBV21-1; clone size: -; CDR3 DNA: TGTGCCAGACCGGGACAGGGGCAGTCTGGGGCCAACGTCCTGACTTTC; CDR3 protein: CARPGQGQSGANVLTF
J gene: TRBJ2-5; D gene: -; V gene: TRBV7-3; clone size: many; CDR3 DNA: TGTGCCAGCAGCCGAGGAGCCCAAGAGACCCAGTACTTC; CDR3 protein: CASSRGAQETQYF
J gene: TRBJ2-1; D gene: -; V gene: TRBV4-2; clone size: many; CDR3 DNA: TGTGCCAGCAGCCAAGAGCTTTTTAATGAGCAGTTCTTC; CDR3 protein: CASSQELFNEQFF
J gene: TRBJ2-1; D gene: -; V gene: TRBV29-1; clone size: few; CDR3 DNA: TGCAGCGTAGCGGGTGACTACGATGAGCAGTTCTTC; CDR3 protein: CSVAGDYDEQFF
J gene: TRBJ2-7; D gene: -; V gene: TRBV6-2/TRBV6-3; clone size: -; CDR3 DNA: TGTGCCAGCAGTATGGGCCAGGGGCCCTACGAGCAGTACTTC; CDR3 protein: CASSMGQGPYEQYF
J gene: TRBJ2-3; D gene: -; V gene: TRBV5-1; clone size: -; CDR3 DNA: TGCGCCAGCAGCTTGAATTCAGAAGAGACAGATACGCAGTATTTT; CDR3 protein: CASSLNSEETDTQYF
J gene: TRBJ2-3; D gene: TRBD2; V gene: TRBV2; clone size: -; CDR3 DNA: TGTACCTGCAGTTTAGGGCAACTACTAGCGGGAGACACAGATACGCAGTATTTT; CDR3 protein: CTCSLGQLLAGDTDTQYF
J gene: TRBJ2-3; D gene: -; V gene: TRBV12-3/TRBV12-4; clone size: many; CDR3 DNA: TGTGCCAGCAGTTCCTACGGACTATCTAGTGATACGCAGTATTTT; CDR3 protein: CASSSYGLSSDTQYF
J gene: TRBJ2-5; D gene: TRBD2; V gene: TRBV11-1; clone size: few; CDR3 DNA: TGTGCCAGCAGCTTAGGATCCTTGCTAAGCGGGAGGTGGGAGACCCAGTACTTC; CDR3 protein: CASSLGSLLSGRWETQYF
J gene: TRBJ1-1; D gene: -; V gene: TRBV7-9; clone size: -; CDR3 DNA: TGTGCCAGCAGCTTAATGGTAGTTAACACTGAAGCTTTCTTT; CDR3 protein: CASSLMVVNTEAFF
J gene: TRBJ2-5; D gene: -; V gene: TRBV9; clone size: -; CDR3 DNA: TGTGCCAGCAGCCCTGGACTTGTTTTGGAGACCCAGTACTTC; CDR3 protein: CASSPGLVLETQYF
J gene: TRBJ2-2; D gene: -; V gene: TRBV5-1; clone size: few; CDR3 DNA: TGCGCCAGCGTTGGAGGGGGAGGGCCGCACGGGGAGCTGTTTTTT; CDR3 protein: CASVGGGGPHGELFF
J gene: TRBJ2-1; D gene: -; V gene: TRBV27; clone size: few; CDR3 DNA: TGTGCCAGCAGTTACGGGGCTTACAATGAGCAGTTCTTC; CDR3 protein: CASSYGAYNEQFF
J gene: TRBJ1-1; D gene: -; V gene: TRBV6-5; clone size: -; CDR3 DNA: TGTGCCAGCAGTTATAATGGGGGGAGTAACACTGAAGCTTTCTTT; CDR3 protein: CASSYNGGSNTEAFF
J gene: TRBJ2-1; D gene: -; V gene: TRBV29-1; clone size: few; CDR3 DNA: TGCAGCGTTGAAGAGTCCTACAATGAGCAGTTCTTC; CDR3 protein: CSVEESYNEQFF
J gene: TRBJ2-3; D gene: -; V gene: TRBV7-7; clone size: -; CDR3 DNA: TGTGCCAGCAGCTTACGCGTCCCTGATACGCAGTATTTT; CDR3 protein: CASSLRVPDTQYF
J gene: TRBJ2-5; D gene: -; V gene: TRBV12-3/TRBV12-4; clone size: many; CDR3 DNA: TGTGCCAGCAGCCTAGGCGTGTTAGTCCAAGAGACCCAGTACTTC; CDR3 protein: CASSLGVLVQETQYF
J gene: TRBJ2-2; D gene: TRBD1; V gene: TRBV20-1; clone size: few; CDR3 DNA: TGCAGTGCTACTAGACAGGGGGCCACCGGGGAGCTGTTTTTT; CDR3 protein: CSATRQGATGELFF
J gene: TRBJ2-7; D gene: -; V gene: TRBV7-9; clone size: -; CDR3 DNA: TGTGCCAGCAGCGTCAAGGACAGCCCCTACGAGCAGTACTTC; CDR3 protein: CASSVKDSPYEQYF
J gene: TRBJ2-5; D gene: TRBD2; V gene: TRBV29-1; clone size: -; CDR3 DNA: TGCAGCGTTGAAGTAGCGGGAGTCCGTATGACCCAGTACTTC; CDR3 protein: CSVEVAGVRMTQYF
J gene: TRBJ2-2; D gene: TRBD1; V gene: TRBV5-1; clone size: few; CDR3 DNA: TGCGCCAGCAGCTACGGGACAGGGCCTGAGGAGCTGTTTTTT; CDR3 protein: CASSYGTGPEELFF
J gene: TRBJ2-7; D gene: TRBD1; V gene: TRBV5-1; clone size: -; CDR3 DNA: TGCGCCAGCAGCTGGGACAGGATCGACGAGCAGTACTTC; CDR3 protein: CASSWDRIDEQYF
J gene: TRBJ2-6; D gene: -; V gene: TRBV3-1; clone size: -; CDR3 DNA: TGTGCCAGCAGCCGGGCCGGGGCCAACGTCCTGACTTTC; CDR3 protein: CASSRAGANVLTF